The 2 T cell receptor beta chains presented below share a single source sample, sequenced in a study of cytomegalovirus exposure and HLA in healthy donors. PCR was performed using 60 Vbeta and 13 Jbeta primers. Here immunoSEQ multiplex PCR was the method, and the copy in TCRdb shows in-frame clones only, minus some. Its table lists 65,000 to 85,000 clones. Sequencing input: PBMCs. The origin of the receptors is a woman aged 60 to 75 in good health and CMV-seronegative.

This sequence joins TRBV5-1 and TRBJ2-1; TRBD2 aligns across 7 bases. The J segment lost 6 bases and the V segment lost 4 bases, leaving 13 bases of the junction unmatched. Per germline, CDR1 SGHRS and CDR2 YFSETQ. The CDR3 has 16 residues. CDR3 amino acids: CASSGGDGGSFNEQFF. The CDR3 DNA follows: TGCGCCAGCAGCGGCGGGGATGGCGGGAGTTTCAATGAGCAGTTCTTC.

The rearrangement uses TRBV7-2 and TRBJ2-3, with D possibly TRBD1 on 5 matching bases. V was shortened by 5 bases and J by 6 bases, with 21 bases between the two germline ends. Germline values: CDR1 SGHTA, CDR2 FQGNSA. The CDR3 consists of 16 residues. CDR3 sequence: CASSGQARARADTQYF. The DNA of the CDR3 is TGTGCCAGCAGCGGACAAGCTCGGGCCCGGGCGGATACGCAGTATTTT.